One and the same sample provided the 25 T cell receptor beta chains below, sequenced in a study of T cells in localized non-small cell lung cancer (dated by TCRdb to about 2020). The library was built by means of the immunoSEQ multiplex PCR assay. TCRdb carries this immuneACCESS record with in-frame sequences only. Its versions omit some clonotypes, under half of them owing to an unresolved V gene in the studies checked, with the rest unexplained. The sample profile shows tens of thousands of clones; around 90% of them were found once. The top ten hold about 2.1% of the sample. The sequencing used peripheral blood, collected before any cancer treatment. The receptors were sampled from a woman aged 40 to 75 with stage I lung adenocarcinoma.

The rearrangement uses TRBV28 and TRBJ2-1, with 9 bases lining up with TRBD1. Germline assignment: CDR1 MDHEN and CDR2 SYDVKM. Trimming took 3 bases from V and 8 from J; bases not matched to a gene: 14. The CDR3 runs to 17 residues. The CDR3 reads CASSFGETGGLGDEQFF. Here the CDR3 DNA reads TGTGCCAGCAGTTTCGGTGAGACAGGGGGTCTGGGGGATGAGCAGTTCTTC.

The chain has TRBV4-2 and TRBJ1-2; D gene unclear. V lost 0 bases and J 6 bases, leaving 8 bases between the germline ends. This CDR3 has 13 residues. Germline CDR1 LGHNA, CDR2 YNFKEQ. CDR3 residues: CASSQEPDHGYTF. Written as DNA, the CDR3 is TGTGCCAGCAGCCAAGAACCGGATCATGGCTACACCTTC.

The chain links TRBV11-2 to TRBJ2-7, with a possible D match to TRBD1 (5 bases). Trimming left V 5 bases short and J 7 bases short, with 15 bases between. This CDR3 is built from 13 residues. Germline CDR1 is SGHAT and CDR2 is FQNNGV. Written as DNA, the CDR3 is TGTGCCAGCAGCGTTACTGGGGCGTGGGAGCAGTACTTC. It specifies CASSVTGAWEQYF. The full variable domain, with the rest looked up from reference TRBV11-2 and TRBJ2-7, is EAGVAQSPRYKIIEKRQSVAFWCNPISGHATLYWYQQILGQGPKLLIQFQNNGVVDDSQLPKDRFSAERLKGVDSTLKIQPAKLEDSAVYLCASSVTGAWEQYFGPGTRLTVT.

The chain couples TRBV7-9 to TRBJ1-1; D unclear. The CDR3 is 12 amino acids. The V end lost 2 bases, the J end lost 0 bases, and 1 base lay between the germline ends. The germline V gene has CDR1 SEHNR and CDR2 FQNEAQ (reference sequence). CDR3 sequence: CASSLMNTEAFF. The CDR3 DNA follows: TGTGCCAGCAGCTTAATGAACACTGAAGCTTTCTTT.

V usage is TRBV10-3 and J usage is TRBJ2-7; a weak D match, TRBD1 (6 bases). The CDR3 has 13 residues. V was trimmed by 4 bases and J by 5 bases, leaving 12 bases between them. Germline CDR1 reads ENHRY; CDR2 reads SYGVKD. The CDR3 DNA sequence: TGTGCCATCAGTGGCGACAGGAACAACGAGCAGTACTTC. Translating gives CAISGDRNNEQYF.

V and J are TRBV19 and TRBJ2-7; TRBD2 aligns across 7 bases. The CDR3 totals 14 residues. Trimming at V came to 6 bases and at J to 3 bases, leaving 8 bases not matched to a gene. The germline V gene has CDR1 LNHDA and CDR2 SQIVND (reference sequence). The chain's CDR3 is CASSPGTTDYEQYF. CDR3 in DNA: TGTGCCAGTAGCCCCGGGACTACAGACTACGAGCAGTACTTC.

The V gene is TRBV4-2, the J gene TRBJ2-7; D is unclear. V was trimmed by 5 bases and J by 0 bases, leaving 14 bases between them. The CDR3 spans 15 residues. The germline V gene has CDR1 LGHNA and CDR2 YNFKEQ. The CDR3, as DNA: TGTGCCAGCAGCACCTATGGGCCGCTCTCCTACGAGCAGTACTTC. It yields the protein CASSTYGPLSYEQYF.

V gene TRBV19 combines with J gene TRBJ2-3; D unclear. CDR1 is LNHDA, CDR2 SQIVND, per germline (reference sequence). The CDR3 sequence is 16 residues long. The V end was cut by 2 bases, the J end by 4 bases, with 16 bases between. The CDR3 DNA sequence: TGTGCCAGTAGTATAACGAGAGTTCGTGGTTCAGATACGCAGTATTTT. It specifies CASSITRVRGSDTQYF.

The chain is built from TRBV5-1 and TRBJ1-4; 10 nucleotides agree with TRBD1. CDR3 length equals 15 residues. Per the germline V gene, CDR1 is SGHRS and CDR2 is YFSETQ. Losses at the gene ends were 2 bases for V and 8 bases for J; bases not matched to a gene: 6. The CDR3 DNA sequence: TGCGCCAGCAGCTTTGGAGGGACAGGGGAAGAAAAACTGTTTTTT. Translation: CASSFGGTGEEKLFF.

The V gene is TRBV7-2, the J gene TRBJ1-5; perhaps TRBD1 as D (6 bases). The CDR3 consists of 13 residues. CDR1 SGHTA and CDR2 FQGNSA come from the germline V gene. The V end lost 3 bases, the J end lost 6 bases, and 9 bases lay between the germline ends. The CDR3: CASSFEGGQPQHF. The CDR3 DNA reads TGTGCCAGCAGCTTTGAAGGGGGTCAGCCCCAGCATTTT.

In this sample, this clone turned up once. The rearrangement links TRBV7-9 to TRBJ2-7, with D maybe TRBD1 (6 bases). Trimming pared 4 bases from V and 4 bases from J, leaving 14 bases between. CDR1 and CDR2 from the germline V gene are SEHNR and FQNEAQ (reference sequence). The CDR3 is 14 residues long. CDR3 coding DNA: TGTGCCAGCAGCTCCGGGACAAGGGTGTACGAGCAGTACTTC. Its protein is CASSSGTRVYEQYF.

This chain uses TRBV18 with TRBJ2-7; TRBD2 matches at 11 bases. CDR1 is KGHSH, CDR2 LQKENI, per germline. V gave up 1 base and J gave up 1 base; unmatched junction bases: 3. This CDR3 has 16 amino acids. This CDR3 reads CASSPQTSGISYEQYF. Here the CDR3 DNA reads TGTGCCAGCTCACCACAGACTAGCGGGATTTCCTACGAGCAGTACTTC.

The chain is built from TRBV5-1 and TRBJ1-5; D unclear. Germline V CDR1 and CDR2: SGHRS, YFSETQ. This CDR3 comprises 14 residues. V was shortened by 2 bases and J by 6 bases, with 12 bases between the two germline ends. CDR3 sequence reads: CASSFGQEGQPQHF. DNA of the CDR3: TGCGCCAGCAGCTTCGGGCAGGAGGGTCAGCCCCAGCATTTT. The full variable domain, its missing parts supplied by reference TRBV5-1 and TRBJ1-5, is KAGVTQTPRYLIKTRGQQVTLSCSPISGHRSVSWYQQTPGQGLQFLFEYFSETQRNKGNFPGRFSGRQFSNSRSEMNVSTLELGDSALYLCASSFGQEGQPQHFGDGTRLSIL.

The chain links TRBV5-4 to TRBJ2-7; 10 nucleotides agree with TRBD1. Germline values: CDR1 SGHNT, CDR2 YYREEE (reference sequence). CDR3 length: 13 residues. The V segment lost 2 bases and the J segment 6 bases; nucleotides outside the gene matches: 2. DNA for the CDR3: TGTGCCAGCAGCTTAGGACAGGGGGGCGAGCAGTACTTC. Residues: CASSLGQGGEQYF.

This CDR3 is CASSLGTLGVRHQPQHF. The CDR3 nucleotides are TGTGCCAGCAGTTTAGGGACGCTAGGAGTTCGGCATCAGCCCCAGCATTTT. The rearrangement uses TRBV28 and TRBJ1-5, with TRBD1 as a possible D gene (5 bases). The V and J ends lost 2 bases and 5 bases respectively, with 19 bases between them. CDR1 is MDHEN, CDR2 SYDVKM, per germline. This CDR3 has 17 amino acids.

For the CDR3, the DNA is TGTGCCAGCAGCTTAGTCGGCGACGAGCAGTACTTC. Its protein product is CASSLVGDEQYF. The rearrangement links TRBV7-2 to TRBJ2-7; D is unclear. The germline CDR1 and CDR2 sequences are SGHTA and FQGNSA. V was pared by 1 base and J by 5 bases, with 6 bases between. The CDR3 covers 12 residues.

This clone was picked up a small number of times. The chain has TRBV25-1 and TRBJ1-1, with TRBD1 matching over 10 bases. The V gene's germline CDR1 is MGHDK and CDR2 SYGVNS. The length of the CDR3 is 15 residues. V shed 5 bases, J shed 0 bases, and the junction held 3 bases outside the gene matches. The CDR3 reads CASSWDRGVNTEAFF. The CDR3 DNA is TGTGCCAGCAGTTGGGACAGGGGCGTGAACACTGAAGCTTTCTTT.

This clone was seen only a few times. The V gene is TRBV11-2, the J gene TRBJ1-2, with 10 bases lining up with TRBD1. CDR3 size: 15 residues. Germline V gene lookup returns CDR1 SGHAT and CDR2 FQNNGV. V trimming: 5 bases; J trimming: 4 bases; junction bases outside the gene matches: 7. CDR3 sequence: CASSTPRDRGYGYTF. In nucleotides, the CDR3 is TGTGCCAGCAGCACGCCCCGGGACAGGGGCTATGGCTACACCTTC.

J is TRBJ2-5 and V is TRBV4-1, with TRBD2 identical over 7 bases. The CDR3 has 14 residues. Per germline, CDR1 MGHRA and CDR2 YSYEKL. After removal of 3 bases from V and 7 bases from J, the junction contained 8 bases not matched to a gene. The CDR3 DNA is TGCGCCAGCAGCCAGGATGGGGGGAGGGGGACCCAGTACTTC. Translated, it gives CASSQDGGRGTQYF.

The chain links TRBV7-6 to TRBJ1-5; TRBD1 might be the D (5 bases). V lost 0 bases and J 4 bases, leaving 13 bases between the germline ends. In germline, CDR1 is SGHVS, CDR2 FNYEAQ. The CDR3 is made up of 16 amino acids. CDR3 loop: CASSLAAQGGNQPQHF. The CDR3 DNA sequence: TGTGCCAGCAGCTTAGCCGCCCAGGGTGGTAATCAGCCCCAGCATTTT.

The chain combines TRBV19 with TRBJ1-5, with 7 bases fitting TRBD1. Germline CDR1 LNHDA, CDR2 SQIVND (reference sequence). V shed 7 bases and J 9 bases; nucleotides not matched to a gene: 9. This CDR3 region has 13 residues. The CDR3 here is CASNGQGQPPQHF. The CDR3 region has the DNA TGTGCCAGTAATGGGCAGGGACAGCCGCCCCAGCATTTT.

This clone has more than one count but fewer than ten. The chain joins TRBV5-5 to TRBJ2-5; 7 bases fit TRBD2. The CDR3 totals 15 residues. The V and J ends lost 0 bases and 2 bases, in that order; junction bases with no gene match: 4. Germline loops: CDR1 SGHKS, CDR2 YYEKEE (reference sequence). In DNA form, the CDR3 reads TGTGCCAGCAGCTTGGTCGGGACTAAACAAGAGACCCAGTACTTC. This codes for CASSLVGTKQETQYF.

The chain combines TRBV6-4 with TRBJ1-2; TRBD1 might be the D (5 bases). Deletions cut 0 bases from V and 7 bases from J, with 9 bases between. The CDR3 runs 13 residues. CDR1 is MRHNA, CDR2 SNTAGT, per germline. CDR3 sequence reads: CASSDSAGLGYTF. CDR3 coding DNA: TGTGCCAGCAGTGACTCGGCAGGGCTTGGCTACACCTTC.

This CDR3 is CASRHVETVACSTDTQYF. The CDR3 nucleotides are TGTGCCAGCAGACACGTCGAGACGGTCGCGTGTTCTACAGATACGCAGTATTTT. V and J are TRBV14 and TRBJ2-3; no firm D call. The CDR3 covers 18 residues. The V end lost 6 bases, the J end lost 3 bases, and 25 bases lay between the germline ends. CDR1 is SGHDN, CDR2 FVKESK, per germline.

The chain couples TRBV18 to TRBJ2-1; 7 nucleotides match TRBD1. This CDR3 region has 16 residues. Trimming at V came to 0 bases and at J to 10 bases, leaving 12 bases not matched to a gene. CDR1 is KGHSH, CDR2 LQKENI, per germline. The DNA for the CDR3 is TGTGCCAGCTCACCACCGACAGGGTCAGCCCCATCGGAGCAGTTCTTC. Amino acid sequence: CASSPPTGSAPSEQFF.